The present entry profiles one T cell receptor beta chain with its context. Its antigen is unknown. The record originates from a study of cytomegalovirus exposure and HLA in healthy donors. Study-wide results and caveats: A later examination showed that TCR association rates differed by HLA locus, with DRB1 most and HLA-C fewest.

13 Jbeta primers and 60 Vbeta primers were used for the PCR. Assay: immunoSEQ multiplex PCR; the TCRdb copy retains only in-frame clones and omits some. The sample contains 150,000 to 180,000 clones, more than 75% of which appear only once. Per germline, CDR1 GTSNPN and CDR2 SVGIG (reference sequence). J gave up 6 bases and V 0 bases, and 7 bases lay outside the gene matches. This CDR3 comprises 15 residues. The chain couples TRBV30 to TRBJ2-1; 8 nucleotides align to TRBD2. Input material: PBMCs. The sequence was obtained from a woman in her forties in good health and CMV-seropositive. CDR3 nucleotides: TGTGCCTGGAGTGTCGGGACTAGAAAGTCCAATGAGCAGTTCTTC. This sequence encodes CAWSVGTRKSNEQFF.